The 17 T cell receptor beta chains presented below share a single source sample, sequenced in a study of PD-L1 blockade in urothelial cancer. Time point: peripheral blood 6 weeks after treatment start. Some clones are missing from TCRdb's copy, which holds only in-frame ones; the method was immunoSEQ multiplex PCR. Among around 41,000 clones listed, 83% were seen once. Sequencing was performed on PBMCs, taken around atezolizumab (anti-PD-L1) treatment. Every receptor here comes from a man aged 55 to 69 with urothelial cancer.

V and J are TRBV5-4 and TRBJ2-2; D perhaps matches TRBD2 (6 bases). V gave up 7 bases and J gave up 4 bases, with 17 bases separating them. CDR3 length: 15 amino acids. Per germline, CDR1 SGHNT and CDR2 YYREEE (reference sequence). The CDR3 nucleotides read TGTGCCAGCGGTCCCGGGACTTATCTCACCGGGGAGCTGTTTTTT. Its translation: CASGPGTYLTGELFF.

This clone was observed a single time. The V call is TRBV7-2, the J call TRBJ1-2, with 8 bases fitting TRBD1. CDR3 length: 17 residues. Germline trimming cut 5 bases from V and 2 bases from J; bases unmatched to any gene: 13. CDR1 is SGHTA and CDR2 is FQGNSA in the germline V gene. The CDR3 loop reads CASSTRTGTLMNYGYTF. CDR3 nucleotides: TGTGCCAGCAGCACGAGGACAGGGACCTTAATGAACTATGGCTACACCTTC.

The CDR3 DNA follows: TGTGCCAGTAGTACCCTGGGGGGAGATACGCAGTATTTT. Its translation is CASSTLGGDTQYF. The chain combines TRBV19 with TRBJ2-3; tentative D call: TRBD2 (6 bases). CDR3 length equals 13 residues. Germline CDR1 LNHDA, CDR2 SQIVND (reference sequence). The V end was cut by 4 bases, the J end by 5 bases, with 10 bases between. Full variable domain (remainder filled in from reference TRBV19 and TRBJ2-3): DGGITQSPKYLFRKEGQNVTLSCEQNLNHDAMYWYRQDPGQGLRLIYYSQIVNDFQKGDIAEGYSVSREKKESFPLTVTSAQKNPTAFYLCASSTLGGDTQYFGPGTRLTVL.

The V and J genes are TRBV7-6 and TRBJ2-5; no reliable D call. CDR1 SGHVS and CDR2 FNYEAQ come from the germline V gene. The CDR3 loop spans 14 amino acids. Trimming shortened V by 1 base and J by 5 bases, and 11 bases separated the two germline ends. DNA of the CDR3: TGTGCCAGCAGCTTAGTGCCAGAGGTGGAGACCCAGTACTTC. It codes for CASSLVPEVETQYF.

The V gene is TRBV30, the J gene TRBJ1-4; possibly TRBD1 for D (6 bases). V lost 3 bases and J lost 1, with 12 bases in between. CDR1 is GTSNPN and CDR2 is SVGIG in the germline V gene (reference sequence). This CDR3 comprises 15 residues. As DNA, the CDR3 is TGTGCCTGGAGCCGAAGGGGACAAACTAATGAAAAACTGTTTTTT. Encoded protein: CAWSRRGQTNEKLFF.

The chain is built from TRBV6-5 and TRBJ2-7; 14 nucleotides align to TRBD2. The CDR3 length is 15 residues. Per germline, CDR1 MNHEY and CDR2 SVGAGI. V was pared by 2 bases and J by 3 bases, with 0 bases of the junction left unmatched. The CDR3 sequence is CASSYGTSGGYEQYF. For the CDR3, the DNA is TGTGCCAGCAGTTACGGGACTAGCGGGGGCTACGAGCAGTACTTC.

For the CDR3, the DNA is TGTGCCAGTAGTGGGGGGGACACATCGAACACCGGGGAGCTGTTTTTT. Protein sequence: CASSGGDTSNTGELFF. The rearrangement links TRBV19 to TRBJ2-2, with a possible D match to TRBD2 (7 bases). The CDR3 length is 16 residues. V lost 5 bases and J 0 bases, leaving 13 bases between the germline ends. CDR1 and CDR2 (germline): LNHDA, SQIVND (reference sequence).

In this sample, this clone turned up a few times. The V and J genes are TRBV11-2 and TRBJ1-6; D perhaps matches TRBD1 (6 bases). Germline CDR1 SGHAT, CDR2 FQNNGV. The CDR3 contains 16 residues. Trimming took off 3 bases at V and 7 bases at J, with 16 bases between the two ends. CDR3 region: CASSLGPDRYNSPLHF. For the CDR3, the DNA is TGTGCCAGCAGCTTGGGGCCCGACAGGTACAATTCACCCCTCCACTTT.

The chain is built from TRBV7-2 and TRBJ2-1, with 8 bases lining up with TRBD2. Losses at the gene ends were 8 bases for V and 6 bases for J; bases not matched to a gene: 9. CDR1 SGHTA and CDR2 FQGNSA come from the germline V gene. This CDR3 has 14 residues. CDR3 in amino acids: CASSRGGRVNEQFF. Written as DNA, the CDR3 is TGTGCCAGCTCCCGGGGGGGGAGGGTCAATGAGCAGTTCTTC.

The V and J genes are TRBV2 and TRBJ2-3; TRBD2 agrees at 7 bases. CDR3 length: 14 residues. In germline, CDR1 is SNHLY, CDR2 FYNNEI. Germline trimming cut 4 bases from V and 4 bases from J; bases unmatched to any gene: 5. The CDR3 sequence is CASSGRGSADTQYF. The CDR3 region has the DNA TGTGCCAGCAGTGGGCGGGGGTCGGCAGATACGCAGTATTTT.

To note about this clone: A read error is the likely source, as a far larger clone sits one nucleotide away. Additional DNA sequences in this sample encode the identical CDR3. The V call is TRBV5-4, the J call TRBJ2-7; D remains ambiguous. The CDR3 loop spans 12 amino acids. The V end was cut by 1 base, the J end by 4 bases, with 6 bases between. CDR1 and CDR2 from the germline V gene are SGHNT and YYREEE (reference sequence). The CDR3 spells CASSLISYEQYF. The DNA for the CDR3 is TGTGCCAGCAGCTTGATCAGTTACGAGCAGTACTTC.

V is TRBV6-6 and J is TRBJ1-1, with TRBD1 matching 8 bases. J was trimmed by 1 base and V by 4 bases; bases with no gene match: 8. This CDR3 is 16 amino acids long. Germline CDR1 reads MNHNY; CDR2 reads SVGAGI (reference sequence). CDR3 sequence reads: CASSLNRGRANTEAFF. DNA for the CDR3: TGTGCCAGCAGTTTAAACAGGGGGAGAGCGAACACTGAAGCTTTCTTT.

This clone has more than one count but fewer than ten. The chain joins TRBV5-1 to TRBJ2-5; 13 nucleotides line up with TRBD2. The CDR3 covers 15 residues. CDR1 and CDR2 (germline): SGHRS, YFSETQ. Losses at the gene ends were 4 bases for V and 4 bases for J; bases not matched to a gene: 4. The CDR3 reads CASSPTSGGGETQYF. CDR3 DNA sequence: TGCGCCAGCAGCCCTACTAGCGGGGGGGGAGAGACCCAGTACTTC.

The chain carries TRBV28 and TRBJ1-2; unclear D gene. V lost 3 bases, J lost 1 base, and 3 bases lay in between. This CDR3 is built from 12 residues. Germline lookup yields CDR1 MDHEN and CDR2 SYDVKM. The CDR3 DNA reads TGTGCCAGCAGTTTCCTTAACTATGGCTACACCTTC. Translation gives CASSFLNYGYTF.

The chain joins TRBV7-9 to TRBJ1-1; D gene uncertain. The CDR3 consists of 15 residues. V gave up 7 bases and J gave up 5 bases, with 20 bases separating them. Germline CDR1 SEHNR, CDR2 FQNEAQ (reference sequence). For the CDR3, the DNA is TGTGCCAGCAACATCAATGCGGTTCCTCATACTGAAGCTTTCTTT. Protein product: CASNINAVPHTEAFF.

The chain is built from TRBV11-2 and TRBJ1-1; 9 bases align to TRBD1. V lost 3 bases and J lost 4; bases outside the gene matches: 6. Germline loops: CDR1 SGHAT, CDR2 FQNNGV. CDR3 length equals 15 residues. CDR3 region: CASSFPRDRVTEAFF. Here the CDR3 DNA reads TGTGCCAGCAGCTTCCCCCGGGACAGGGTCACTGAAGCTTTCTTT.

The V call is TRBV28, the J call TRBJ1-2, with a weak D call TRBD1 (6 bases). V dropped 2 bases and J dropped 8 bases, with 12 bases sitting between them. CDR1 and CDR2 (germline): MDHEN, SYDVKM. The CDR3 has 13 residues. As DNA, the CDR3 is TGTGCCAGCAGTTTACAACAGGGACGGGGCTACACCTTC. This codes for CASSLQQGRGYTF.